Below are 20 T cell receptor beta chains sequenced from a single sample in a study of blood T cell repertoires in COVID-19. Repertoires were generated with immunoSEQ multiplex PCR, while TCRdb's copy carries only in-frame clones and drops some. The sample contains tens of thousands of clones, 80% of which appear only once. The specimen sequenced was peripheral blood. These receptors all come from a woman of 80 years or more with acute or convalescent COVID-19.

This clone was detected a few times. This sequence joins TRBV5-1 and TRBJ2-5, with D possibly being TRBD1 (5 bases). The germline V and J ends were trimmed by 5 bases and 1 base, with 12 bases remaining between them. CDR3 size: 14 residues. Germline V CDR1 and CDR2: SGHRS, YFSETQ. Here the CDR3 DNA reads TGCGCCAGCAGAGCCCAGGGTAGCCAAGAGACCCAGTACTTC. This translates into CASRAQGSQETQYF.

The chain combines TRBV15 with TRBJ1-2; D gene uncertain. V gave up 8 bases and J gave up 2 bases, with 9 bases separating them. The CDR3 runs 12 residues. Looked up from germline, CDR1 is LNHNV and CDR2 is YYDKDF (reference sequence). CDR3 bases: TGTGCCACCCAAGCGGCCAACTATGGCTACACCTTC. Its protein product is CATQAANYGYTF.

The chain uses TRBV7-6 and TRBJ1-4, with 8 nucleotides matching TRBD1. With V trimmed by 5 bases and J by 0 bases, 5 bases remained unmatched. The CDR3 sequence is 16 residues long. Per the germline V gene, CDR1 is SGHVS and CDR2 is FNYEAQ. CDR3 region: CASSPRQGSTNEKLFF. CDR3 nucleotides: TGTGCCAGCAGCCCAAGACAGGGGTCAACTAATGAAAAACTGTTTTTT.

J is TRBJ2-1 and V is TRBV10-3; the match to TRBD1 covers 10 bases. Trimming took 4 bases from V and 6 from J; bases not matched to a gene: 0. The CDR3 is 13 residues long. Germline values: CDR1 ENHRY, CDR2 SYGVKD. DNA of the CDR3: TGTGCCATCAGTGGGACAGGGGGCAATGAGCAGTTCTTC. This codes for CAISGTGGNEQFF.

The rearrangement uses TRBV30 and TRBJ1-2, with D tentatively TRBD1 (6 bases). The germline V gene encodes CDR1 GTSNPN and CDR2 SVGIG (reference sequence). The length of the CDR3 is 11 residues. Trimming left V 8 bases short and J 4 bases short, with 11 bases between. CDR3 amino acids: CAKRTVYGYTF. The CDR3 bases are TGTGCCAAAAGGACAGTCTATGGCTACACCTTC.

This chain uses TRBV5-1 with TRBJ2-3; 11 bases are shared with TRBD2. CDR3 length: 16 residues. Trimming took 0 bases from V and 4 from J; bases not matched to a gene: 4. Germline assignment: CDR1 SGHRS and CDR2 YFSETQ. CDR3 sequence (DNA): TGCGCCAGCAGCTTGGCTTTAGCGGGAGGGTCAGATACGCAGTATTTT. Its protein is CASSLALAGGSDTQYF.

The chain joins TRBV12-3 or TRBV12-4 to TRBJ1-2; the D gene is possibly TRBD1 (6 bases). V shed 3 bases and J shed 4 bases, with 9 bases lying between them. This CDR3 region has 13 residues. CDR3 DNA sequence: TGTGCCAGCAGTTTTTTGGACAGCTATGGCTACACCTTC. Protein: CASSFLDSYGYTF.

The CDR3 nucleotides read TGTGCCAGCAGTTATCCCGGCTCTGGAAACACCATATATTTT. Translating gives CASSYPGSGNTIYF. The rearrangement joins TRBV6-5 to TRBJ1-3; no reliable D call. The CDR3 has 14 amino acids. The V gene's germline CDR1 is MNHEY and CDR2 SVGAGI. V was trimmed by 3 bases and J by 0 bases, leaving 6 bases between them.

In its sample, this clone was seen a few times. The chain employs TRBV19 and TRBJ2-5; a possible D gene is TRBD2 (6 bases). CDR3 length: 17 amino acids. Germline CDR1 LNHDA, CDR2 SQIVND (reference sequence). Trimming cost V 3 bases and J 2 bases, with 19 bases left between them. The chain's CDR3 is CASSMGGFGLRQETQYF. CDR3 DNA sequence: TGTGCCAGTAGTATGGGAGGCTTCGGACTTCGTCAAGAGACCCAGTACTTC.

This chain links TRBV5-1 with TRBJ2-2; TRBD2 aligns across 7 bases. The CDR3 loop spans 17 amino acids. Germline CDR1 and CDR2: SGHRS and YFSETQ. Trimming cost V 1 base and J 5 bases; bases outside gene matches: 11. The DNA of the CDR3 is TGCGCCAGCAGCTTGATCCCTAGCGGAGCGACTACCGGGGAGCTGTTTTTT. The encoded protein is CASSLIPSGATTGELFF.

The rearrangement links TRBV7-9 to TRBJ2-7; no reliable D call. Germline loops: CDR1 SEHNR, CDR2 FQNEAQ (reference sequence). V lost 5 bases, J lost 3 bases, and 5 bases lay in between. The CDR3 length is 11 residues. This CDR3 reads CASSRVYEQYF. The CDR3 nucleotides are TGTGCCAGCAGCCGAGTCTACGAGCAGTACTTC.

This chain uses TRBV30 with TRBJ1-2, with D possibly TRBD1 on 6 matching bases. The CDR3 runs to 13 residues. The V end was cut by 4 bases, the J end by 4 bases, with 13 bases between. CDR1 is GTSNPN, CDR2 SVGIG, per germline (reference sequence). CDR3 sequence reads: CAWNPDRPYGYTF. Written as DNA, the CDR3 is TGTGCCTGGAACCCGGACAGACCCTATGGCTACACCTTC.

The chain has TRBV7-6 and TRBJ1-3; D is unclear. V was cut by 2 bases and J by 2 bases, with 16 bases left in between. The length of the CDR3 is 17 residues. The germline CDR1 and CDR2 sequences are SGHVS and FNYEAQ. CDR3 residues: CASSLSPGGRAGNTIYF. In nucleotides, the CDR3 is TGTGCCAGCAGCTTATCCCCGGGAGGGCGCGCTGGAAACACCATATATTTT.

This clone was seen a handful of times. The chain joins TRBV11-2 to TRBJ2-1; 9 nucleotides align to TRBD2. Germline CDR1 is SGHAT and CDR2 is FQNNGV. This CDR3 has 16 amino acids. Trimming at V came to 6 bases and at J to 3 bases, leaving 9 bases not matched to a gene. The CDR3 nucleotides read TGTGCCAGCAGTTTAAGCGGAGCGGGAGGCTACAATGAGCAGTTCTTC. Its protein product is CASSLSGAGGYNEQFF. Full variable domain (rest looked up from reference TRBV11-2 and TRBJ2-1): EAGVAQSPRYKIIEKRQSVAFWCNPISGHATLYWYQQILGQGPKLLIQFQNNGVVDDSQLPKDRFSAERLKGVDSTLKIQPAKLEDSAVYLCASSLSGAGGYNEQFFGPGTRLTVL.

The V gene is TRBV7-3, the J gene TRBJ2-1; perhaps TRBD2 as D (6 bases). CDR3 length equals 14 residues. CDR1 and CDR2 from the germline V gene are SGHTA and FQGTGA. Trimming removed 4 bases at V and 8 bases at J, with 15 bases between. This CDR3 is CASSSPGRADEQFF. Written as DNA, the CDR3 is TGTGCCAGCAGCTCTCCCGGGAGAGCCGATGAGCAGTTCTTC.

The J gene is TRBJ2-3, the V gene TRBV6-6, with a possible D match to TRBD1 (5 bases). V was shortened by 2 bases and J by 7 bases, with 7 bases between the two germline ends. The CDR3 is 12 residues long. CDR1 is MNHNY and CDR2 is SVGAGI in the germline V gene (reference sequence). The CDR3 DNA reads TGTGCCAGCAGTTACCAGGGATATACGCAGTATTTT. Translating gives CASSYQGYTQYF.

The chain joins TRBV5-5 to TRBJ1-2; 7 bases fit TRBD1. V was pared by 1 base and J by 2 bases, with 2 bases of the junction left unmatched. CDR1 is SGHKS and CDR2 is YYEKEE in the germline V gene (reference sequence). The CDR3 length is 14 residues. This CDR3 reads CASSLTGDNYGYTF. The CDR3 DNA sequence: TGTGCCAGCAGCTTGACAGGGGACAACTATGGCTACACCTTC.

The rearrangement links TRBV4-2 to TRBJ2-5, with 10 nucleotides matching TRBD2. The CDR3 spans 16 residues. V was clipped by 0 bases and J by 5 bases; unmatched bases: 6. Germline CDR1 LGHNA, CDR2 YNFKEQ. The CDR3: CASSQEGTSGEETQYF. DNA for the CDR3: TGTGCCAGCAGCCAAGAAGGTACTAGCGGGGAGGAGACCCAGTACTTC.

The chain carries TRBV7-2 and TRBJ1-2; D might be TRBD1 (5 bases). V was clipped by 4 bases and J by 5 bases, with 14 bases between them. The germline gives CDR1 SGHTA, CDR2 FQGNSA. This CDR3 is 14 amino acids long. CDR3 DNA: TGTGCCAGCAGCTCGCGGCCGGGGGAATATGGCTACACCTTC. It is translated as CASSSRPGEYGYTF.

This clone was found once. The V and J genes are TRBV29-1 and TRBJ2-3; D perhaps matches TRBD1 (7 bases). The CDR3 covers 15 residues. V lost 7 bases and J lost 5, with 22 bases in between. The V gene's germline CDR1 is SQVTM and CDR2 ANQGSEA. DNA of the CDR3: TGCAGCGGCTCCAACAGGGGAGGAGGTGGAGATACGCAGTATTTT. Protein: CSGSNRGGGGDTQYF.